This T cell receptor beta chain was recorded in a study of regulatory T cells in long-lasting Graves disease. The V gene's germline CDR1 is SNHLY and CDR2 FYNNEI. This CDR3 is 15 amino acids long. Between the trimmed V and J ends, which lost 6 bases and 2 bases, there was a span of 14 bases. Noted time point: newly diagnosed GD, antithyroid drugs for less than 3 months. With RNA extracted from PBMCs as input, the TCR library was made. The authors built TCR beta libraries using iRepertoire HTBI primers and Arm-PCR of CDR3 regions. TCRdb itself ran the multiplex PCR reads through MiXCR, one entry per CDR3 protein. The profile shows about 320,000 distinct CDR3 sequences, roughly 18% of them singletons. This clonotype occurred many times.

The chain is built from TRBV2 and TRBJ2-1; the D call may be TRBD1 or TRBD2 (6 bases each). Sample: peripheral blood mononuclear cells (PBMCs), taken at new diagnosis, from a patient treated with antithyroid drugs. The sequence was collected from a female donor with Graves disease. Here the CDR3 reads CASSGGGDAYNEQFF. CDR3 nucleotide sequence: TGTGCCAGCAGCGGGGGCGGTGATGCCTACAATGAGCAGTTCTTC.